Shown below are 4 T cell receptor beta chains from a single sample sequenced in a study of Graves' ophthalmopathy and Graves' hyperthyroidism. Researchers took RNA transcripts and amplified TCR beta CDR3 regions from them. First-round RT-PCR with HTBI primers preceded a second-round multiplex PCR. TCRdb recomputed calls from the multiplex PCR reads with MiXCR, one row per CDR3 protein. The sample has over 650,000 distinct CDR3 sequences; about 41% are singletons. Sequences were obtained from peripheral blood. These receptors all come from an adult man with Graves' ophthalmopathy.

This clonotype was found a few times. The chain uses TRBV25-1 and TRBJ2-1; TRBD2 aligns across 7 bases. V gave up 2 bases and J gave up 5 bases; unmatched junction bases: 9. Germline CDR1 MGHDK, CDR2 SYGVNS. This CDR3 is built from 16 residues. CDR3 sequence (DNA): TGTGCCAGCAGTGAACTCGGGCGGGAGAGGAACAATGAGCAGTTCTTC. It is translated as CASSELGRERNNEQFF.

The DNA of the CDR3 is TGTGCCAGCAGCTTAGGCCAGGGGCCCATTGCCCAGTACTTC. Translating it yields CASSLGQGPIAQYF. The gene calls are TRBV7-9 and TRBJ2-5, with a weak D call TRBD1 (6 bases). Germline V gives CDR1 SEHNR, CDR2 FQNEAQ (reference sequence). The CDR3 runs to 14 residues. Trimming shortened V by 1 base and J by 9 bases, and 15 bases separated the two germline ends. Complete variable domain (other parts from reference TRBV7-9 and TRBJ2-5): DTGVSQNPRHKITKRGQNVTFRCDPISEHNRLYWYRQTLGQGPEFLTYFQNEAQLEKSRLLSDRFSAERPKGSFSTLEIQRTEQGDSAMYLCASSLGQGPIAQYFGPGTRLLVL.

As to this clonotype: This clone may be a read error of a much larger clone one base away. DNA for the CDR3: TGTGCCAGCAGCGTATCCAGGGGGCTGAGAATCGGGGAGCTGTTTTTT. It is translated as CASSVSRGLRIGELFF. The rearrangement joins TRBV9 to TRBJ2-2, with 8 bases matching TRBD1. This CDR3 region has 16 residues. Trimming cost V 1 base and J 7 bases; bases outside gene matches: 9. Germline-derived CDR1 and CDR2 are SGDLS and YYNGEE.

This rearrangement joins TRBV15 to TRBJ1-5; D possibly corresponds to TRBD1 (5 bases). Looked up from germline, CDR1 is LNHNV and CDR2 is YYDKDF (reference sequence). The V end was cut by 1 base, the J end by 3 bases, with 10 bases between. The CDR3 sequence is 15 residues long. CDR3 sequence reads: CATSRAPGLNQPQHF. The CDR3 DNA follows: TGTGCCACCAGCAGAGCCCCGGGACTCAATCAGCCCCAGCATTTT.